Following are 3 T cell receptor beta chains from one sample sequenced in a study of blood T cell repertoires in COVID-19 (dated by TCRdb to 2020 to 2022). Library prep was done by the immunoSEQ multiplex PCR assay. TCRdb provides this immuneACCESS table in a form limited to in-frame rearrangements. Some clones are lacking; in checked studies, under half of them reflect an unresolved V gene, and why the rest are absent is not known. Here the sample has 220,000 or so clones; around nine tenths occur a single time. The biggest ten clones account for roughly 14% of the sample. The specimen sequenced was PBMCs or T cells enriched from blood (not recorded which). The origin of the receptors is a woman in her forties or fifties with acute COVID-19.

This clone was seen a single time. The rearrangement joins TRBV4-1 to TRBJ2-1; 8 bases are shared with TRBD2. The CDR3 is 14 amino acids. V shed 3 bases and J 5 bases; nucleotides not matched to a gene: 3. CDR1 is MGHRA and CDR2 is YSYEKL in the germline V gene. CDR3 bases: TGCGCCAGCAGCCAGGAGGGACTAGACAATGAGCAGTTCTTC. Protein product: CASSQEGLDNEQFF.

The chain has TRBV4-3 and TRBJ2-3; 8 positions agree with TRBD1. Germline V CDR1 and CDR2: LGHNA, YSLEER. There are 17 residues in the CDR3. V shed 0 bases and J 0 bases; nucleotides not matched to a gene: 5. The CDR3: CASSQDSRTGSTDTQYF. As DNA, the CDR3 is TGCGCCAGCAGCCAAGATAGTAGGACAGGGAGCACAGATACGCAGTATTTT.

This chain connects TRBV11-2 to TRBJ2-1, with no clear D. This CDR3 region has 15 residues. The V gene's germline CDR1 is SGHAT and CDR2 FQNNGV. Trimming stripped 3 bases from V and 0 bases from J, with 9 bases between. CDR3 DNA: TGTGCCAGCAGCTTTACCAGAAGCTCCTACAATGAGCAGTTCTTC. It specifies CASSFTRSSYNEQFF.